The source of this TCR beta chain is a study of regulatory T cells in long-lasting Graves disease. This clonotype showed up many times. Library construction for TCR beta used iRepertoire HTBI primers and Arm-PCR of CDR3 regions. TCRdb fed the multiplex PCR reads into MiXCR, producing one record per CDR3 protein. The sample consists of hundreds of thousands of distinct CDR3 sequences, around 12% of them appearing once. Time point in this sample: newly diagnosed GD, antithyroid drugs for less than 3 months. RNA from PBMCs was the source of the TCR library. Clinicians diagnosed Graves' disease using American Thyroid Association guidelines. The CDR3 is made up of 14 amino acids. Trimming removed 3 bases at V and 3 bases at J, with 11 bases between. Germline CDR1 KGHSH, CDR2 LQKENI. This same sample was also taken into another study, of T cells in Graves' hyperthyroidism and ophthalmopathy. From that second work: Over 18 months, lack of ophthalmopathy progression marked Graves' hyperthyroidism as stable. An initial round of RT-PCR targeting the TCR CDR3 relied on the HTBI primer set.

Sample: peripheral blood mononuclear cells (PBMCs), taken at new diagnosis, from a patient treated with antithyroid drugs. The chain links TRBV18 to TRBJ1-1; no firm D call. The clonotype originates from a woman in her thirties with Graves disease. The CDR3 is CASSPAVLDTEAFF. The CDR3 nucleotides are TGTGCCAGCTCACCCGCCGTCCTGGACACTGAAGCTTTCTTT.